This TCR beta chain is from a study of PD-1 blockade in classical Hodgkin lymphoma. The patients all showed relapse after autologous stem cell transplantation, while their brentuximab vedotin exposure varied. CDR3 length: 15 residues. Trimming took 6 bases from V and 2 from J, leaving 17 bases between them. Germline-derived CDR1 and CDR2 are KGHSH and LQKENI. General study findings and limits: Relapsed/refractory patients reportedly had lower baseline diversity than newly diagnosed patients. By cycle point C4D1, TCR diversity had risen significantly in CD4+ cells (but not CD8+ cells). Nivolumab initiation under 1 year post-ASCT meant exclusion.

TCRdb keeps only in-frame clones here, not all; method: immunoSEQ multiplex PCR. Of some 41,000 clones listed, about 88% are singletons. Concerning this clone itself: Its specificity is unknown.

This clonotype originated in a human donor with classical Hodgkin lymphoma. The sample was peripheral blood mononuclear cells (PBMCs), taken before the second cycle of nivolumab. This chain uses TRBV18 with TRBJ2-7, with a tentative D call TRBD1 (5 bases). The CDR3 bases are TGTGCCAGCTCTCTCAGGGTAGGGAAACCCTACGAGCAGTACTTC. Translation gives CASSLRVGKPYEQYF.